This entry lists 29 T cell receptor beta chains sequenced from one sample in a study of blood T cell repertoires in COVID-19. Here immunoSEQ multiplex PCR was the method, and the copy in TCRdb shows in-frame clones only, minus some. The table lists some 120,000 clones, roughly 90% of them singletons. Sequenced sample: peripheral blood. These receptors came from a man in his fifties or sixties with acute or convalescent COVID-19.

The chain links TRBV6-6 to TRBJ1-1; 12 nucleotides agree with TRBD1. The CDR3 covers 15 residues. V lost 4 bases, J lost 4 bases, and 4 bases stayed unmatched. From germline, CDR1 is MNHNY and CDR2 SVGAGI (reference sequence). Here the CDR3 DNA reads TGTGCCAGCAGTTTAGGGACAGGGGGCGTCACTGAAGCTTTCTTT. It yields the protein CASSLGTGGVTEAFF.

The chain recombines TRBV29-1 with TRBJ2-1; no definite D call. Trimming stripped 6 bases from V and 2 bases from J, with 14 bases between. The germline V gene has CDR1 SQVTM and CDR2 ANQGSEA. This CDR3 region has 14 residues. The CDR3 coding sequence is TGCAGCGTGCCCCCCTTGGGCCCCTACAATGAGCAGTTCTTC. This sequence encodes CSVPPLGPYNEQFF.

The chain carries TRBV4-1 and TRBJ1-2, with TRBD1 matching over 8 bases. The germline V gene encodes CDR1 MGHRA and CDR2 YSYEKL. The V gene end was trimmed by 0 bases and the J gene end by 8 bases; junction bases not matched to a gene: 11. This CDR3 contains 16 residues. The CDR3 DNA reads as TGCGCCAGCAGCCAAGAGGCCGACAGGGGAAGTGGCGGCTACACCTTC. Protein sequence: CASSQEADRGSGGYTF.

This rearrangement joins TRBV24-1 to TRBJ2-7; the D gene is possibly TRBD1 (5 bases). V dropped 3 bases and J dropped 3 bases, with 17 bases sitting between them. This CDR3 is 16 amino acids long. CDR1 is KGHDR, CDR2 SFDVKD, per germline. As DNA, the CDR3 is TGTGCCACCAGTGATGCTCCAGGGATAGGAGTCTACGAGCAGTACTTC. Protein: CATSDAPGIGVYEQYF.

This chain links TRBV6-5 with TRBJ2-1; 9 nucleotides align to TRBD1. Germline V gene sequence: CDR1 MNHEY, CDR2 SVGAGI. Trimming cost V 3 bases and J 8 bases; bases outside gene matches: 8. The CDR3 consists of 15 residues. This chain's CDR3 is CASSYPGQGVYEQFF. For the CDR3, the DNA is TGTGCCAGCAGTTATCCGGGACAGGGTGTGTATGAGCAGTTCTTC.

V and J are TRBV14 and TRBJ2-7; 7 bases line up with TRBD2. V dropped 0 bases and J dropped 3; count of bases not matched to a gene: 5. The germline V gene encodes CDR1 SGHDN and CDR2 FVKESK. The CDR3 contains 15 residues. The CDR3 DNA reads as TGTGCCAGCAGCCAAGAATGGGCTAGCGGCTACGAGCAGTACTTC. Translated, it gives CASSQEWASGYEQYF.

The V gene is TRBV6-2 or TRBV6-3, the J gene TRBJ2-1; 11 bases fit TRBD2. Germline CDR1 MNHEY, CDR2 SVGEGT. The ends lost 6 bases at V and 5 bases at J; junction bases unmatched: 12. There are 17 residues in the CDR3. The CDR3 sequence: CASSAMLGTSGHNEQFF. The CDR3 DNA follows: TGTGCCAGCAGCGCAATGTTGGGGACTAGCGGCCACAATGAGCAGTTCTTC.

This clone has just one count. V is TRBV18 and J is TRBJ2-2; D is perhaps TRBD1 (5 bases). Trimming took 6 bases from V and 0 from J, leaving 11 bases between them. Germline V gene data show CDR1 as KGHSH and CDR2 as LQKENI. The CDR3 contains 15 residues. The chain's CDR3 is CASSERTPNTGELFF. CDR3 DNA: TGTGCCAGCTCGGAAAGGACACCGAACACCGGGGAGCTGTTTTTT.

The CDR3 DNA follows: TGTGCCAGCAGCCAGGCGGGCGGGAGCTCCTACGAGCAGTACTTC. Amino acids: CASSQAGGSSYEQYF. The J gene is TRBJ2-7, the V gene TRBV14, with 7 bases identical to TRBD2. CDR3 length: 15 residues. Per the germline V gene, CDR1 is SGHDN and CDR2 is FVKESK. J gave up 0 bases and V 3 bases, and 5 bases lay outside the gene matches.

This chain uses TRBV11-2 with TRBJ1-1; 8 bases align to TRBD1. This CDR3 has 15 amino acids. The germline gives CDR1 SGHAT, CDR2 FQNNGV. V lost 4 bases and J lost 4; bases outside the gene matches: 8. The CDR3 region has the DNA TGTGCCAGCAGCTCCAATGGACAGGGAGGCACTGAAGCTTTCTTT. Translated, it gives CASSSNGQGGTEAFF.

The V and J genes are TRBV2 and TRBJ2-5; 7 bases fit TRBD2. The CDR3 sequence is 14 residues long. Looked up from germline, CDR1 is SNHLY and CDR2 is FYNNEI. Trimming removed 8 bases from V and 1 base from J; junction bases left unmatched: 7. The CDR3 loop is CASLTGGSQETQYF. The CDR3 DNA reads TGTGCCAGCTTGACGGGAGGAAGCCAAGAGACCCAGTACTTC.

CDR3 coding DNA: TGTGCCAGTAGTATGAGACGGCCAGGGGGCGCAGGGAACACTGAAGCTTTCTTT. Its protein product is CASSMRRPGGAGNTEAFF. The chain carries TRBV19 and TRBJ1-1, with TRBD1 matching 8 bases. The CDR3 contains 18 residues. Germline CDR1 and CDR2: LNHDA and SQIVND (reference sequence). Trimming cost V 3 bases and J 1 base; bases outside gene matches: 13. The full variable domain, with the rest looked up from reference TRBV19 and TRBJ1-1, is DGGITQSPKYLFRKEGQNVTLSCEQNLNHDAMYWYRQDPGQGLRLIYYSQIVNDFQKGDIAEGYSVSREKKESFPLTVTSAQKNPTAFYLCASSMRRPGGAGNTEAFFGQGTRLTVV.

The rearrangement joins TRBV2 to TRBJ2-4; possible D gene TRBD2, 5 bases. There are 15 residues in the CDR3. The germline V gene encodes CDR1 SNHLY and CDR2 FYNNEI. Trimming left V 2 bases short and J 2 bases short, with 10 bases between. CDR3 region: CASSETRVTKNIQYF. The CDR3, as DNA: TGTGCCAGCAGTGAAACGAGGGTAACCAAAAACATTCAGTACTTC.

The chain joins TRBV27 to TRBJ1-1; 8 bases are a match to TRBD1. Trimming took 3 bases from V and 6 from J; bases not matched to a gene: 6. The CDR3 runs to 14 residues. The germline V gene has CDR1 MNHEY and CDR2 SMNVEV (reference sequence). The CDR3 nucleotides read TGTGCCAGCAGTTTCGGTCACAGGGGGGCTGAAGCTTTCTTT. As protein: CASSFGHRGAEAFF.

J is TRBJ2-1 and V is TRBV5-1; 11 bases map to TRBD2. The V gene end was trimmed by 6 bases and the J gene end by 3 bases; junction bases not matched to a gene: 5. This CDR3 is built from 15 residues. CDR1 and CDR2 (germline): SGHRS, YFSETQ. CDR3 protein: CASITGTSGYNEQFF. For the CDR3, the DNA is TGCGCCAGCATAACCGGGACTAGCGGCTACAATGAGCAGTTCTTC.

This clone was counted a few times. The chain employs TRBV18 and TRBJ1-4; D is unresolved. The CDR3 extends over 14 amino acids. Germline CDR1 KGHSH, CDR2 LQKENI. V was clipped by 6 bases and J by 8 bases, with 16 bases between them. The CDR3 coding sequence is TGTGCCAGCTCTCAGAGGACCGGGGAAGAAAAACTGTTTTTT. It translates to CASSQRTGEEKLFF.

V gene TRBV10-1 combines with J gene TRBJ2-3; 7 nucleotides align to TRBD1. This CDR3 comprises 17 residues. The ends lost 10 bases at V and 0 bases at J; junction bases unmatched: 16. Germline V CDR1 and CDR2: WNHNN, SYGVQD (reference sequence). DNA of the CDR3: TGCGCCAACCTTCCGGACAGGCGGCCCTCTAGCACAGATACGCAGTATTTT. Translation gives CANLPDRRPSSTDTQYF.

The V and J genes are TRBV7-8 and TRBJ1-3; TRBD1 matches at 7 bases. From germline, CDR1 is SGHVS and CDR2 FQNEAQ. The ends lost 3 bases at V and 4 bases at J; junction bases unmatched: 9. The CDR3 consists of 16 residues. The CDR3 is CASSLPTGAGGNTIYF. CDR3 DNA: TGTGCCAGCAGCTTGCCTACAGGGGCGGGGGGAAACACCATATATTTT.

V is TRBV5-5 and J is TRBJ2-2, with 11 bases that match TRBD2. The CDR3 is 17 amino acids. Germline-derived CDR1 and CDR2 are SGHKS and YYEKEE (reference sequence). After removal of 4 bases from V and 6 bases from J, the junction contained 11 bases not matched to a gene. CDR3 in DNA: TGTGCCAGCAGCCCGAAGACTAGCGGGATAGGAGCCGGGGAGCTGTTTTTT. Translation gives CASSPKTSGIGAGELFF. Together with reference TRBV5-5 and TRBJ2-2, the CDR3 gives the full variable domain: DAGVTQSPTHLIKTRGQQVTLRCSPISGHKSVSWYQQVLGQGPQFIFQYYEKEERGRGNFPDRFSARQFPNYSSELNVNALLLGDSALYLCASSPKTSGIGAGELFFGEGSRLTVL.

The DNA for the CDR3 is TGTGCCAGCAGCTTGGGGAGGGCGGGGGAACTGTTTTTT. As protein: CASSLGRAGELFF. The chain has TRBV7-8 and TRBJ1-4; maybe TRBD1 (5 bases). The CDR3 loop spans 13 amino acids. The germline V gene encodes CDR1 SGHVS and CDR2 FQNEAQ. V lost 3 bases, J lost 12 bases, and 14 bases lay in between.

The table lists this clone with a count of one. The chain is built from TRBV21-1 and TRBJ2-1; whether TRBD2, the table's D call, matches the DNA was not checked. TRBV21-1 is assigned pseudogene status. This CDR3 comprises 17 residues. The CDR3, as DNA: TGTGCCAGCAGCAAACCCACTGCGGTTAGCTCCTACAATGAGCAGTTCTTC. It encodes CASSKPTAVSSYNEQFF.

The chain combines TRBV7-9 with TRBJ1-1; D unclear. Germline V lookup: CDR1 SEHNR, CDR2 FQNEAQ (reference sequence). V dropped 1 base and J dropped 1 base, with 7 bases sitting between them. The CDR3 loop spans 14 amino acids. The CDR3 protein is CASSLGLGNTEAFF. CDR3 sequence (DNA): TGTGCCAGCAGCTTAGGCCTCGGGAACACTGAAGCTTTCTTT.

Here the CDR3 reads CASSLLWRGVAGELFF. The DNA of the CDR3 is TGTGCCAGCAGCCTTCTCTGGAGGGGAGTAGCCGGGGAGCTGTTTTTT. V usage is TRBV7-2 and J usage is TRBJ2-2; D is perhaps TRBD2 (6 bases). This CDR3 contains 16 residues. In germline, CDR1 is SGHTA, CDR2 FQGNSA. The V end lost 5 bases, the J end lost 6 bases, and 19 bases lay between the germline ends.

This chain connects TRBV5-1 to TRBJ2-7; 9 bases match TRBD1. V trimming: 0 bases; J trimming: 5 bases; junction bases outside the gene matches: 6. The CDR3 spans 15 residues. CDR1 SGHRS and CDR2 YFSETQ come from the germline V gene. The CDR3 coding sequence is TGCGCCAGCAGCTTGGAAGTGACAGGGGGGAACGAGCAGTACTTC. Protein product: CASSLEVTGGNEQYF.

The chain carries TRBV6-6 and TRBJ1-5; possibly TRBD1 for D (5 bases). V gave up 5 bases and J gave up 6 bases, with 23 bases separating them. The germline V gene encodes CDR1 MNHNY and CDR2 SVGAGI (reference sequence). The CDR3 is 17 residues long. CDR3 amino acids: CASSPSGWGGKSQPQHF. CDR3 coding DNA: TGTGCCAGCAGTCCTAGCGGGTGGGGGGGAAAGAGTCAGCCCCAGCATTTT.

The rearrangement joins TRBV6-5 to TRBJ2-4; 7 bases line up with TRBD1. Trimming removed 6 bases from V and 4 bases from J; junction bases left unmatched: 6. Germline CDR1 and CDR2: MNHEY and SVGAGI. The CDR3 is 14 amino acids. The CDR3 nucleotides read TGTGCCAGCAGCGACAGGGAGCTAAAAAACATTCAGTACTTC. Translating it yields CASSDRELKNIQYF.

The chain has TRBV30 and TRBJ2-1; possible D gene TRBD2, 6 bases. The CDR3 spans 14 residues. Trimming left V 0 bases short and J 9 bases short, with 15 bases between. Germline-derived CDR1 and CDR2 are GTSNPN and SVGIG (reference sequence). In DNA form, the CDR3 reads TGTGCCTGGAGTGTGGGCGGGGTTATCGGTGAGCAGTTCTTC. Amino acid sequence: CAWSVGGVIGEQFF. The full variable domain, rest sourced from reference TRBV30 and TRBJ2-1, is SQTIHQWPATLVQPVGSPLSLECTVEGTSNPNLYWYRQAAGRGLQLLFYSVGIGQISSEVPQNLSASRPQDRQFILSSKKLLLSDSGFYLCAWSVGGVIGEQFFGPGTRLTVL.

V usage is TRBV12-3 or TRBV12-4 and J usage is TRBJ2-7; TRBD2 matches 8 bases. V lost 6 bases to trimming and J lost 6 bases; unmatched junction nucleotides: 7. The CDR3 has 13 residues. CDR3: CASRTVGLGEQYF. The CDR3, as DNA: TGTGCCAGCAGGACCGTGGGACTAGGCGAGCAGTACTTC.

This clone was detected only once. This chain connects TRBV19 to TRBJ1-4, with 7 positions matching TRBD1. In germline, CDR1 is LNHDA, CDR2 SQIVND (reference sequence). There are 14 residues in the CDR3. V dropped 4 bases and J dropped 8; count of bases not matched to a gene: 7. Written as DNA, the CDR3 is TGTGCCAGTAGTAGCAGCAGGGGGAAGGAAAAACTGTTTTTT. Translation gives CASSSSRGKEKLFF.